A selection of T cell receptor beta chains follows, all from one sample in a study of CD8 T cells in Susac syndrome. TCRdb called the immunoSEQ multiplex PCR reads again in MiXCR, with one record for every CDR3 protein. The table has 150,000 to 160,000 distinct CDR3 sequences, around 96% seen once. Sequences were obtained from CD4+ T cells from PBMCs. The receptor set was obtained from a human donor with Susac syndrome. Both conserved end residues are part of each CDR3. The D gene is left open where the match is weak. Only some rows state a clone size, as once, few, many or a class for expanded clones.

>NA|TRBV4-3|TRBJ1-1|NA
CASSQVLGGNTEAFF
TGCGCCAGCAGCCAAGTTTTGGGTGGGAACACTGAAGCTTTCTTT
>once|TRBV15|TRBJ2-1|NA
CATMTRGAVNGGYNEQFF
TGTGCCACCATGACGAGGGGGGCGGTGAATGGAGGCTACAATGAGCAGTTCTTC
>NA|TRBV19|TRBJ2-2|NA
CASTLGDKNTGELFF
TGTGCCAGTACCCTCGGGGACAAGAACACCGGGGAGCTGTTTTTT
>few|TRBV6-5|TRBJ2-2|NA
CASSTRVGELFF
TGTGCCAGCAGCACTAGGGTCGGGGAGCTGTTTTTT
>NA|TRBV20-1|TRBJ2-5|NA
CSASRPAEETQYF
TGCAGTGCTAGCAGGCCAGCCGAGGAGACCCAGTACTTC
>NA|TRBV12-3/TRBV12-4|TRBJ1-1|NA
CASSFGTPNTEAFF
TGTGCCAGCAGTTTTGGGACTCCGAACACTGAAGCTTTCTTT
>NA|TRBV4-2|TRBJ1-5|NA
CASRPSQHF
TGTGCCAGCAGGCCCTCCCAGCATTTT
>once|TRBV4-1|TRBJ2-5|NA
CASSHPARGLAQETQYF
TGCGCCAGCAGCCACCCCGCGCGGGGACTGGCTCAAGAGACCCAGTACTTC
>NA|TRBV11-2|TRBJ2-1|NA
CASSLDGLWQFF
TGTGCCAGCAGCTTAGACGGACTCTGGCAGTTCTTC
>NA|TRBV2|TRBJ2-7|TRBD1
CASSEVGQGTDEQYF
TGTGCCAGCAGTGAAGTGGGACAGGGTACGGACGAGCAGTACTTC
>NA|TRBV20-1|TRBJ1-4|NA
CSAREGITEKLFF
TGCAGTGCTAGAGAGGGGATAACTGAAAAACTGTTTTTT
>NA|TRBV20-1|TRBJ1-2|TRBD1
CSVETGKSYTF
TGCAGTGTCGAGACAGGGAAGAGCTACACCTTC
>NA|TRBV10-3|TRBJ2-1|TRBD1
CANSPAQGANEQFF
TGTGCCAACTCCCCCGCCCAGGGGGCCAATGAGCAGTTCTTC
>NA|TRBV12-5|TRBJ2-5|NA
CASGPGGTQETQYF
TGTGCTAGTGGTCCCGGGGGTACCCAAGAGACCCAGTACTTC
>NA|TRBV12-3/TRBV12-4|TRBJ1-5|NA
CASRKNQPQHF
TGTGCCAGCAGGAAGAATCAGCCCCAGCATTTT
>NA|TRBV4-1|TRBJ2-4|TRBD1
CASSHPTRDRGRIQYF
TGCGCCAGCAGCCATCCCACGCGGGACAGGGGGAGAATTCAGTACTTC
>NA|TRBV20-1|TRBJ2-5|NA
CSASRGLQETQYF
TGCAGTGCTAGTCGCGGGTTACAAGAGACCCAGTACTTC
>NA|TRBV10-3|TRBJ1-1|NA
CAISEPQWGNTEAFF
TGTGCCATCAGTGAGCCCCAGTGGGGGAACACTGAAGCTTTCTTT
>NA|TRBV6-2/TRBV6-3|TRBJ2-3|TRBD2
CASSSQLAGVRDTQYF
TGTGCCAGCAGTTCCCAACTAGCGGGCGTCCGGGATACGCAGTATTTT
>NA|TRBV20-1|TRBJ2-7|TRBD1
CSARDPWTGTSYEQYF
TGCAGTGCTAGAGATCCCTGGACAGGGACATCCTACGAGCAGTACTTC
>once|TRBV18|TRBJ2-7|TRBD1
CASSHNTGGKTYEQYF
TGTGCCAGCTCCCATAACACAGGGGGCAAGACCTACGAGCAGTACTTC